The entry below gives a single T cell receptor beta chain sequence along with its context. Its target is unknown. The data derive from a study of cytomegalovirus exposure and HLA in healthy donors. Findings of the study overall: Reportedly, diagnosis of cytomegalovirus status by the classifier showed high specificity and sensitivity. CMV serostatus stood as the only immune exposure information on hand.

Trimming shortened V by 3 bases and J by 1 base, and 10 bases separated the two germline ends. This CDR3 has 15 amino acids. Looked up from germline, CDR1 is LNHDA and CDR2 is SQIVND (reference sequence). PCR employed 60 Vbeta and 13 Jbeta primers. This table comes from immunoSEQ multiplex PCR, and its TCRdb copy is limited to in-frame clones, with some not included. The table includes approximately 190,000 clones, 75% to 80% detected once. The chain combines TRBV19 with TRBJ1-5; D is perhaps TRBD1 (6 bases). The material sequenced was PBMCs. The sequence was obtained from a woman aged 25-40 years in good health and CMV-seropositive. The CDR3 DNA reads TGTGCCAGTAGTATTACAGGGCCCAGCAATCAGCCCCAGCATTTT. Translated: CASSITGPSNQPQHF.